This T cell receptor beta chain was sequenced in a study of shared clonotypes between healthy human individuals. This clone is a singleton in its sample. Its specificity is unknown. Profiling relied on immunoSEQ multiplex PCR, and the TCRdb table lists in-frame clones only, not all of them. The table has 560,000 or so clones, roughly 96% seen once. The CDR3 is 12 amino acids. The V gene lost 1 base and the J gene lost 8 bases, with 6 bases spanning the gap. Germline values: CDR1 MGHRA, CDR2 YSYEKL. CD8 cells regarded as naive lacked CD45RO, were positively chosen for CCR7, and omitted terminally differentiated effector memory CD45RA+ cells. Findings and limits, study-wide: Larger richness was generally estimated for naive than memory subsets.

The J gene is TRBJ2-1, the V gene TRBV4-1; D call uncertain. The TCR originated in a woman in her thirties in good health. Sequencing used naive CD8+ T cells sorted from blood. The CDR3 bases are TGCGCCAGCAGCCAAGTGCTCGATGAGCAGTTCTTC. Protein product: CASSQVLDEQFF.